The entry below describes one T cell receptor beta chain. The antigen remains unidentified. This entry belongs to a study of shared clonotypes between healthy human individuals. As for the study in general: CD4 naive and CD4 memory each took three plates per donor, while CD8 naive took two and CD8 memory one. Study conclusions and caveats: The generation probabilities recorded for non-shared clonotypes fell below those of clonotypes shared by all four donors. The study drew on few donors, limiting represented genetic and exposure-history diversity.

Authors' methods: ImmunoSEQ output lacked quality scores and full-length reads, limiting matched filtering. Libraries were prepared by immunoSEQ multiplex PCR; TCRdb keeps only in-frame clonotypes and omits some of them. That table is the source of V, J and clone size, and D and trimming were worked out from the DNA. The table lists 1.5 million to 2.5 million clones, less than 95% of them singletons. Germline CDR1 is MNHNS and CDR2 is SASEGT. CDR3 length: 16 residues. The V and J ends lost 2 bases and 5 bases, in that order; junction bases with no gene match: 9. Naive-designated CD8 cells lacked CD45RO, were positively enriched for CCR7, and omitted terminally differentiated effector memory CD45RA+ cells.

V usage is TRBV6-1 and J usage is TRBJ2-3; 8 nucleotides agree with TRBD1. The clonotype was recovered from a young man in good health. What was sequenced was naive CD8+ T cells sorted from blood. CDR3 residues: CASSEWGQEGLDTQYF. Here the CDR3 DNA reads TGTGCCAGCAGTGAATGGGGACAGGAGGGTTTAGATACGCAGTATTTT.